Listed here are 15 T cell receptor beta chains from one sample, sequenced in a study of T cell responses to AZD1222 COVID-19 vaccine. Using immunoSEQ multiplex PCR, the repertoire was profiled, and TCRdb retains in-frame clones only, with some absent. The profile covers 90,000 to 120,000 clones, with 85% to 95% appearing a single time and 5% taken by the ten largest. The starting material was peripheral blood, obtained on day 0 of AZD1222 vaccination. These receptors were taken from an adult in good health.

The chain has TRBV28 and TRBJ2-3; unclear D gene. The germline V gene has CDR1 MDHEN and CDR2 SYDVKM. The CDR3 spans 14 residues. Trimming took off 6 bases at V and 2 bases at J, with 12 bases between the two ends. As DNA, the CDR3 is TGTGCCAGCAGCCAGGACGTCAACACAGATACGCAGTATTTT. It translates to CASSQDVNTDTQYF.

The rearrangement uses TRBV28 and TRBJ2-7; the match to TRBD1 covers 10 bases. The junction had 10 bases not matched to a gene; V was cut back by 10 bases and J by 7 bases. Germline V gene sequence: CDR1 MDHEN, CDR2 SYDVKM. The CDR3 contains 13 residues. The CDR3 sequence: CATRTGGTWEQYF. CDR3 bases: TGTGCCACCCGGACAGGGGGTACATGGGAGCAGTACTTC.

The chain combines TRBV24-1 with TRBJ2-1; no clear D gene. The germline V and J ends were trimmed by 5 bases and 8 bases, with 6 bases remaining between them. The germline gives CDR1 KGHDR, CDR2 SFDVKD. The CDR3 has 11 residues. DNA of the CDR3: TGTGCCACCAGTGTTCTCGATGAGCAGTTCTTC. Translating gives CATSVLDEQFF.

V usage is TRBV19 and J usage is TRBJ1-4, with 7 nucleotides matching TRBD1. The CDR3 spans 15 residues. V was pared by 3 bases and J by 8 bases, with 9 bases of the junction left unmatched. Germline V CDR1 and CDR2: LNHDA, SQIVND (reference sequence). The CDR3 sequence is CASSIIGTDSEKLFF. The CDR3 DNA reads TGTGCCAGTAGTATTATCGGGACAGATTCGGAAAAACTGTTTTTT.

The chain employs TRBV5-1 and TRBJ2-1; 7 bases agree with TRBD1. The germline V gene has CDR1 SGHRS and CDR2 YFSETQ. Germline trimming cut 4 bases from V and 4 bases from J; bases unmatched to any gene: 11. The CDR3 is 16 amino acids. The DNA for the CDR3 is TGCGCCAGCAGCGTTAGGGGGCCGGGGTCATACAATGAGCAGTTCTTC. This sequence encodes CASSVRGPGSYNEQFF.

The CDR3 DNA reads TGTGCCAGCAGCCTGACAACGGCCCTGAGCAATGAGCAGTTCTTC. This translates into CASSLTTALSNEQFF. This sequence joins TRBV7-8 and TRBJ2-1; D ambiguous. Germline V gene lookup returns CDR1 SGHVS and CDR2 FQNEAQ. The germline V and J ends were trimmed by 5 bases and 6 bases, with 17 bases remaining between them. The CDR3 totals 15 residues.

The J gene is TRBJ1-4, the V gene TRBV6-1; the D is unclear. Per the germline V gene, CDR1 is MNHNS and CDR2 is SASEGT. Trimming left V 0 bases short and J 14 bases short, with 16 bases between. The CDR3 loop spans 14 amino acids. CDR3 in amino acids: CASSEAVAGYWLFF. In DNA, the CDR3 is TGTGCCAGCAGTGAAGCGGTGGCAGGTTATTGGCTGTTTTTT.

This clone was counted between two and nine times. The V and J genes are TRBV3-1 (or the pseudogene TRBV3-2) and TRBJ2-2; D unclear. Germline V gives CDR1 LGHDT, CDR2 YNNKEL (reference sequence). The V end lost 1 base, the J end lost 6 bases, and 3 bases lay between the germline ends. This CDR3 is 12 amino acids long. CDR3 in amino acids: CASSQVAGELFF. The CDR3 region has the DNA TGTGCCAGCAGCCAAGTTGCCGGGGAGCTGTTTTTT.

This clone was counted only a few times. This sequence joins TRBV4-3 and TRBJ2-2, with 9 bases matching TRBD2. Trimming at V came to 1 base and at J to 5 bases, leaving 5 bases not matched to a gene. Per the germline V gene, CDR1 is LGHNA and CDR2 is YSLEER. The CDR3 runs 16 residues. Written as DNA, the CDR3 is TGCGCCAGCAGCCAAGGACTAGCGGATCTAACCGGGGAGCTGTTTTTT. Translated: CASSQGLADLTGELFF.

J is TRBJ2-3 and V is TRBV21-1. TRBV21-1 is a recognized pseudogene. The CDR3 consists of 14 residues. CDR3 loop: CASGSVSRTDTQYF. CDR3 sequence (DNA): TGTGCCAGCGGCAGCGTCAGTCGCACAGATACGCAGTATTTT.

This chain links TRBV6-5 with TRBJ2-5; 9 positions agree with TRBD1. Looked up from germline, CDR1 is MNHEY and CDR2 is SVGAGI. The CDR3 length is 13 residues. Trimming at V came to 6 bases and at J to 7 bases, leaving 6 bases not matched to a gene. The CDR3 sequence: CASSRDRVGTQYF. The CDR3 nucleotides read TGTGCCAGCAGCAGGGACAGGGTGGGGACCCAGTACTTC.

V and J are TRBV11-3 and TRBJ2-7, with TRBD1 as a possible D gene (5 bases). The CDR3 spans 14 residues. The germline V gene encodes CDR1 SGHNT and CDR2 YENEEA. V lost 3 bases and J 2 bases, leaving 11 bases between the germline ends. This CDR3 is CASSFHKDTYEQYF. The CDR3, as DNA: TGTGCCAGCAGCTTTCACAAGGACACCTACGAGCAGTACTTC.

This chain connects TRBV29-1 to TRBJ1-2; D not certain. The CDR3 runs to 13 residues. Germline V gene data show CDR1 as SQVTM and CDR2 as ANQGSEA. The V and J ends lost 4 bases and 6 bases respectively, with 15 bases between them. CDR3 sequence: CSVGGVSFDGYTF. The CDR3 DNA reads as TGCAGCGTTGGCGGGGTCTCGTTCGATGGCTACACCTTC.

The CDR3 region is CSGGTSAYEQYF. CDR3 coding DNA: TGCAGCGGGGGGACTAGCGCGTACGAGCAGTACTTC. V is TRBV29-1 and J is TRBJ2-7; 10 positions agree with TRBD2. The germline V gene has CDR1 SQVTM and CDR2 ANQGSEA. The CDR3 has 12 amino acids. The trim removed 7 bases at V and 4 bases at J, leaving 4 bases unmatched.

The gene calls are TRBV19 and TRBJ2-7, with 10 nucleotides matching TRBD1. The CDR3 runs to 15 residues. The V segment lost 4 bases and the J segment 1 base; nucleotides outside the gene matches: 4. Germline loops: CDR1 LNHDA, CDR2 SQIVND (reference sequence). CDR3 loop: CASSRPGQGSYEQYF. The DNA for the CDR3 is TGTGCCAGTAGTAGACCGGGACAGGGGTCCTACGAGCAGTACTTC. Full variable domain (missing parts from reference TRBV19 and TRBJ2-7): DGGITQSPKYLFRKEGQNVTLSCEQNLNHDAMYWYRQDPGQGLRLIYYSQIVNDFQKGDIAEGYSVSREKKESFPLTVTSAQKNPTAFYLCASSRPGQGSYEQYFGPGTRLTVT.